The 4 T cell receptor beta chains in this list originate from one sample, sequenced in a study of T cell changes during pregnancy in multiple sclerosis (dated by TCRdb to the late 2010s). The library was produced with the immunoSEQ multiplex PCR assay. TCRdb limited this immuneACCESS table to in-frame rearrangements with V and J called. A share of clones is missing; checked studies link under half to unresolved V genes, and the rest is unexplained. The sample data list over 35,000 clones, and more than 80% of these were observed just once. About 0.42% of the sample is held by the ten biggest clonotypes. Sequencing used CD4+ T cells from peripheral blood mononuclear cells, obtained in the third trimester of pregnancy. The receptors originated from a female donor with multiple sclerosis, enrolled in a pregnancy study.

The chain links TRBV12-5 to TRBJ2-3; 11 positions agree with TRBD2. After removal of 5 bases from V and 0 bases from J, the junction contained 7 bases not matched to a gene. The germline gives CDR1 LGHNT, CDR2 FRNRAP. The CDR3 runs 17 residues. The CDR3: CASGQGLAGKSTDTQYF. The CDR3 region has the DNA TGTGCTAGTGGTCAAGGACTAGCGGGTAAAAGCACAGATACGCAGTATTTT.

The J gene is TRBJ2-2, the V gene TRBV29-1; D is possibly TRBD1 (6 bases). The CDR3 length is 12 residues. V dropped 6 bases and J dropped 1 base, with 6 bases sitting between them. Germline V gene lookup returns CDR1 SQVTM and CDR2 ANQGSEA. CDR3: CSVGQNTGELFF. CDR3 sequence (DNA): TGCAGCGTGGGACAGAACACCGGGGAGCTGTTTTTT.

The chain combines TRBV4-3 with TRBJ2-3, with 7 bases that match TRBD2. Trimming took 1 base from V and 3 from J; bases not matched to a gene: 7. Germline loops: CDR1 LGHNA, CDR2 YSLEER. The CDR3 sequence is 16 residues long. The CDR3 sequence: CASSQGAGGGTDTQYF. CDR3 nucleotide sequence: TGCGCCAGCAGCCAAGGAGCTGGGGGGGGGACAGATACGCAGTATTTT.

The CDR3 DNA reads as TGTGCCAGCAGTTTAAACAGGGGAGTGCAGTACTTC. This encodes CASSLNRGVQYF. The gene calls are TRBV27 and TRBJ2-7; 7 bases map to TRBD1. The germline V gene encodes CDR1 MNHEY and CDR2 SMNVEV (reference sequence). This CDR3 spans 12 amino acids. The V and J ends lost 2 bases and 9 bases, in that order; junction bases with no gene match: 4.